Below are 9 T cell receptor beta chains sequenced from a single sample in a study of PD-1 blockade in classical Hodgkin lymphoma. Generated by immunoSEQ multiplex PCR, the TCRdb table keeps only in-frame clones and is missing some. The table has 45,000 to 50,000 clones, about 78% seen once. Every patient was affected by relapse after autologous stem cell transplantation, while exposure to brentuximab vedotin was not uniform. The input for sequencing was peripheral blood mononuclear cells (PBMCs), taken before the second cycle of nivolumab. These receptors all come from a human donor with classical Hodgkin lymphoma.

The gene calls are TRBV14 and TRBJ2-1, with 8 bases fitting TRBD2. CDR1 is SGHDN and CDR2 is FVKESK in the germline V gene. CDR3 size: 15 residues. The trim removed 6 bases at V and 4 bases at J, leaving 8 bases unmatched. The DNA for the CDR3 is TGTGCCAGCAGTCTGTACGGGGGGGCTTACAATGAGCAGTTCTTC. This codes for CASSLYGGAYNEQFF.

CDR3 DNA: TGTGCCAGCAGTTTAGATCCGCGGGCGACCGAGCAGTACTTC. It codes for CASSLDPRATEQYF. The chain uses TRBV28 and TRBJ2-7; TRBD2 might be the D (5 bases). The V gene's germline CDR1 is MDHEN and CDR2 SYDVKM. V lost 2 bases and J 6 bases, leaving 14 bases between the germline ends. The CDR3 is 14 residues long.

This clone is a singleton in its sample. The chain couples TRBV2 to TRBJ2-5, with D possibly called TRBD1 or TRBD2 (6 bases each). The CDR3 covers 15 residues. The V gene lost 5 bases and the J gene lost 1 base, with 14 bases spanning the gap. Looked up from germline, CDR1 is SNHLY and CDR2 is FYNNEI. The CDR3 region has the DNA TGTGCCAGCAGTCGGATAACGGGGGCCCAAGAGACCCAGTACTTC. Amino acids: CASSRITGAQETQYF.

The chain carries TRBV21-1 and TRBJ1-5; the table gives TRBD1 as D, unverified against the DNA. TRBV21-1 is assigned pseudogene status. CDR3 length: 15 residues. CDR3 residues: CASSKTGDSNQPQHF. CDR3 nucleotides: TGTGCCAGCAGCAAAACAGGGGATAGCAATCAGCCCCAGCATTTT.

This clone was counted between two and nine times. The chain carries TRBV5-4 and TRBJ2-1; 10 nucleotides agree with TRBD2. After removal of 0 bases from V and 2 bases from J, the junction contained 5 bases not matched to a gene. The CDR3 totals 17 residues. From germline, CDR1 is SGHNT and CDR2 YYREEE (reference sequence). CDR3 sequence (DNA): TGTGCCAGCAGCTTGGCCCTTACTAGCGGGGCCTACAATGAGCAGTTCTTC. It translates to CASSLALTSGAYNEQFF.

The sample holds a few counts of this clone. CDR3 DNA sequence: TGTGCCAGTAGTATCGGGACAGGGCGTTGGGAATCCACCTTC. Translation gives CASSIGTGRWESTF. The chain couples TRBV19 to TRBJ1-2; 9 bases are a match to TRBD1. V dropped 3 bases and J dropped 13; count of bases not matched to a gene: 12. This CDR3 region has 14 residues. Germline V gene sequence: CDR1 LNHDA, CDR2 SQIVND (reference sequence).

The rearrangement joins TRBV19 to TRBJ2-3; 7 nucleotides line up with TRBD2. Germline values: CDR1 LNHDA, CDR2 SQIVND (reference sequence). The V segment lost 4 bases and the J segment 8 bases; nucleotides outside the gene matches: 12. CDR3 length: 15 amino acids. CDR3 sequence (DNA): TGTGCCAGTAGTACCGCCCGGCGGGGGAGTGGTACGCAGTATTTT. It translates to CASSTARRGSGTQYF.

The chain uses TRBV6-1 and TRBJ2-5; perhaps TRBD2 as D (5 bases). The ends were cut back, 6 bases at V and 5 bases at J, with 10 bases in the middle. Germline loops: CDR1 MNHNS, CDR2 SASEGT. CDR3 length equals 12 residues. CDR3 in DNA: TGTGCCAGCAGCTGGTGGGAGGAGACCCAGTACTTC. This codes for CASSWWEETQYF.

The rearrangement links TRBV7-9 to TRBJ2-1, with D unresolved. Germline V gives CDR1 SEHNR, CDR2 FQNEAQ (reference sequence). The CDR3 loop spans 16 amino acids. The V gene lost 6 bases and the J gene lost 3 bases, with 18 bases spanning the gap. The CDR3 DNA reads TGTGCCAGCAGTCCCCGGGTGGCTGGCGACTACAATGAGCAGTTCTTC. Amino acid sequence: CASSPRVAGDYNEQFF.